This record concerns one T cell receptor beta chain sequence. Its antigen remains unknown. Data came from immunoSEQ multiplex PCR; TCRdb stores just in-frame clones and leaves some out. This table has more than 150,000 clones, 90% appearing once. The sample comes from a study of T cell responses to AZD1222 COVID-19 vaccine. Study context: Analysis merged second doses at about 4 or about 12 weeks. Study observations and caveats: Among spike-specific TCRs, nearly half reportedly target unmutated variant regions. Possibly, clonal diversity was underestimated; donors were largely white British and included more females. Recipients of two AZD1222 doses showed rising Spike-specific TCR breadth and depth.

The V gene's germline CDR1 is SGDLS and CDR2 YYNGEE. The CDR3 contains 15 residues. V was clipped by 3 bases and J by 8 bases; unmatched bases: 8. The sequenced sample was peripheral blood, obtained on day 0 of AZD1222 vaccination. This clonotype originated in an adult in good health. The genes are TRBV9 and TRBJ1-4; TRBD1 agrees at 9 bases. The CDR3 sequence: CASSANGQGREKLFF. In DNA, the CDR3 is TGTGCCAGCAGCGCTAACGGACAGGGGAGAGAAAAACTGTTTTTT.